The 20 T cell receptor beta chains reported below all come from one sample, sequenced in a study of cytomegalovirus exposure and HLA in healthy donors. It was with 60 Vbeta and 13 Jbeta primers that the PCR ran. Produced via immunoSEQ multiplex PCR; TCRdb's table is partial and in-frame only. This table holds some 200,000 clones, 75% to 85% found once. Material for sequencing was PBMCs. The receptors shown here come from a woman aged 45 to 65 in good health and CMV-seropositive.

The chain links TRBV19 to TRBJ2-7, with a weak D call TRBD1 (5 bases). The CDR3 is made up of 13 amino acids. Germline V CDR1 and CDR2: LNHDA, SQIVND (reference sequence). Trimming took off 5 bases at V and 0 bases at J, with 8 bases between the two ends. The CDR3 coding sequence is TGTGCCAGTAGTGACAGCACCTCCTACGAGCAGTACTTC. It specifies CASSDSTSYEQYF.

The genes are TRBV7-8 and TRBJ2-7; TRBD2 is a possible D gene (5 bases). The germline CDR1 and CDR2 sequences are SGHVS and FQNEAQ. V gave up 5 bases and J gave up 7 bases, with 15 bases separating them. The CDR3 has 13 residues. CDR3 sequence reads: CASSRLPRLEQYF. The CDR3 region has the DNA TGTGCCAGCAGCCGTCTCCCGCGACTAGAGCAGTACTTC.

The rearrangement links TRBV15 to TRBJ2-5; TRBD2 matches at 7 bases. Trimming took 1 base from V and 5 from J; bases not matched to a gene: 13. Looked up from germline, CDR1 is LNHNV and CDR2 is YYDKDF (reference sequence). The CDR3 totals 17 residues. CDR3 coding DNA: TGTGCCACCAGCAGAGCCCTGGGTAGCGGGCCCAGGGAGACCCAGTACTTC. This gives the protein CATSRALGSGPRETQYF.

The chain uses TRBV6-5 and TRBJ1-3; D is undetermined. V was clipped by 8 bases and J by 0 bases, with 11 bases between them. CDR3 length: 14 residues. CDR1 and CDR2 from the germline V gene are MNHEY and SVGAGI. CDR3 loop: CASGLRSSGNTIYF. CDR3 sequence (DNA): TGTGCCAGCGGCCTAAGGAGCTCTGGAAACACCATATATTTT.

In DNA, the CDR3 is TGTGCCAGCAGTCTCCTAGGCGGGGACGAGCAGTACTTC. Encoded protein: CASSLLGGDEQYF. The chain carries TRBV7-9 and TRBJ2-5; a possible D gene is TRBD2 (6 bases). The DNA end is a closer match to TRBJ2-7, so the J assignment may be wrong. The length of the CDR3 is 13 residues. CDR1 and CDR2 from the germline V gene are SEHNR and FQNEAQ (reference sequence).

The chain carries TRBV6-5 and TRBJ1-2; the match to TRBD1 covers 7 bases. The CDR3 is made up of 15 amino acids. Germline V gene data show CDR1 as MNHEY and CDR2 as SVGAGI. V lost 2 bases, J lost 2 bases, and 5 bases stayed unmatched. CDR3 DNA: TGTGCCAGCAGTTACACCCGACAGGGCAACTATGGCTACACCTTC. Translating it yields CASSYTRQGNYGYTF.

This clone was found once. The V call is TRBV6-5, the J call TRBJ2-2, with D unresolved. The CDR3 covers 15 residues. Germline V CDR1 and CDR2: MNHEY, SVGAGI. V was trimmed by 6 bases and J by 0 bases, leaving 11 bases between them. For the CDR3, the DNA is TGTGCCAGCAGCCGCGGAAACTCGAACACCGGGGAGCTGTTTTTT. This gives the protein CASSRGNSNTGELFF.

The chain uses TRBV5-4 and TRBJ1-1; 7 bases map to TRBD1. The J segment lost 1 base and the V segment lost 0 bases, leaving 6 bases of the junction unmatched. This CDR3 has 16 amino acids. The germline V gene has CDR1 SGHNT and CDR2 YYREEE (reference sequence). The CDR3 coding sequence is TGTGCCAGCAGCTTGGCTGAGGGGGCCTGGAACACTGAAGCTTTCTTT. Amino acids: CASSLAEGAWNTEAFF.

This clone was recorded a few times. Its ends do not fully match the called genes, so a read error is possible. The chain links TRBV7-9 to TRBJ2-6; D not resolved. CDR1 and CDR2 (germline): SEHNR, FQNEAQ (reference sequence). The CDR3 loop spans 14 amino acids. CDR3 in amino acids: CSSSSFSGANVLTF. DNA of the CDR3: TGTTCCAGCAGCTCCTTCTCTGGGGCCAACGTCCTGACTTTC.

The chain recombines TRBV15 with TRBJ2-2; TRBD2 aligns across 12 bases. The CDR3 sequence is 18 residues long. After removal of 2 bases from V and 3 bases from J, the junction contained 7 bases not matched to a gene. From germline, CDR1 is LNHNV and CDR2 YYDKDF (reference sequence). The CDR3 here is CATSRSRLAGDHTGELFF. CDR3 bases: TGTGCCACCAGCAGATCCAGACTAGCGGGGGACCACACCGGGGAGCTGTTTTTT.

This clone was seen a handful of times. This chain links TRBV5-1 with TRBJ2-4, with TRBD1 matching over 10 bases. In germline, CDR1 is SGHRS, CDR2 YFSETQ. Germline trimming cut 4 bases from V and 12 bases from J; bases unmatched to any gene: 10. The CDR3 is 14 amino acids. The CDR3 sequence: CASSTGTGDDSQYF. CDR3 nucleotides: TGCGCCAGCAGCACCGGGACAGGGGATGACAGTCAGTACTTC. Complete variable domain (other parts from reference TRBV5-1 and TRBJ2-4): KAGVTQTPRYLIKTRGQQVTLSCSPISGHRSVSWYQQTPGQGLQFLFEYFSETQRNKGNFPGRFSGRQFSNSRSEMNVSTLELGDSALYLCASSTGTGDDSQYFGAGTRLSVL.

The chain employs TRBV2 and TRBJ2-1, with 11 bases aligning to TRBD1. The trim removed 3 bases at V and 8 bases at J, leaving 6 bases unmatched. The CDR3 totals 15 residues. Germline V gene data show CDR1 as SNHLY and CDR2 as FYNNEI. The DNA for the CDR3 is TGTGCCAGCAGTGAGGGACAGGGGGGATTAGATGAGCAGTTCTTC. Translating gives CASSEGQGGLDEQFF.

The chain links TRBV28 to TRBJ2-7, with 7 bases that match TRBD1. The length of the CDR3 is 13 residues. With V trimmed by 6 bases and J by 2 bases, 4 bases remained unmatched. Per the germline V gene, CDR1 is MDHEN and CDR2 is SYDVKM. The CDR3 coding sequence is TGTGCCAGCAGCAGAGACAGGGCCTACGAGCAGTACTTC. It encodes CASSRDRAYEQYF.

CDR3 amino acids: CAGSIGGRGETQYF. The CDR3 DNA is TGTGCCGGGAGTATCGGGGGCAGGGGGGAGACCCAGTACTTC. The chain is built from TRBV7-6 and TRBJ2-5; D might be TRBD1 (7 bases). Trimming removed 11 bases from V and 5 bases from J, with 21 bases in between. CDR3 length equals 14 residues. Germline assignment: CDR1 SGHVS and CDR2 FNYEAQ.

Here the CDR3 reads CASRVLAGTGELFF. The DNA of the CDR3 is TGTGCCAGCAGAGTACTAGCGGGTACCGGGGAGCTGTTTTTT. The chain links TRBV6-5 to TRBJ2-2, with 9 bases that match TRBD2. The CDR3 is 14 residues long. V dropped 6 bases and J dropped 5; count of bases not matched to a gene: 4. Germline CDR1 is MNHEY and CDR2 is SVGAGI.

This chain connects TRBV27 to TRBJ1-2, with 7 bases fitting TRBD1. In germline, CDR1 is MNHEY, CDR2 SMNVEV (reference sequence). The J segment lost 0 bases and the V segment lost 5 bases, leaving 12 bases of the junction unmatched. The CDR3 totals 17 residues. The CDR3 nucleotides are TGTGCCAGCAGTCACCGGGTGACAGGGCCCGCTAACTATGGCTACACCTTC. This codes for CASSHRVTGPANYGYTF.

This clone was seen a handful of times. The chain joins TRBV28 to TRBJ1-2; 7 bases map to TRBD1. V shed 10 bases and J 5 bases; nucleotides not matched to a gene: 19. Germline V gene data show CDR1 as MDHEN and CDR2 as SYDVKM. CDR3 size: 16 residues. CDR3 sequence: CANPRTRDSSLYGYTF. The DNA of the CDR3 is TGTGCCAACCCACGAACCCGGGACAGCTCACTTTATGGCTACACCTTC.

The CDR3 DNA is TGTGCCAGCAGCTCTCAGGCCGGGCCAGGGAACTATGGCTACACCTTC. Its translation is CASSSQAGPGNYGYTF. The rearrangement uses TRBV7-3 and TRBJ1-2; TRBD1 is a possible D gene (5 bases). The CDR3 is 16 residues long. Germline-derived CDR1 and CDR2 are SGHTA and FQGTGA. Trimming took 4 bases from V and 2 from J, leaving 17 bases between them. The complete variable domain, with remaining parts taken from reference TRBV7-3 and TRBJ1-2, reads GAGVSQTPSNKVTEKGKYVELRCDPISGHTALYWYRQSLGQGPEFLIYFQGTGAADDSGLPNDRFFAVRPEGSVSTLKIQRTERGDSAVYLCASSSQAGPGNYGYTFGSGTRLTVV.

The chain carries TRBV28 and TRBJ2-3; TRBD2 agrees at 12 bases. From germline, CDR1 is MDHEN and CDR2 SYDVKM. J lost 5 bases, V lost 5 bases, and 14 bases had no gene match. The CDR3 runs 18 residues. The CDR3 DNA follows: TGTGCCAGCAGTCACACCCCCCTAGCGGGAGGGCCAGTAGATACGCAGTATTTT. Its translation: CASSHTPLAGGPVDTQYF.

CDR3 sequence reads: CASSRHEPGELFF. CDR3 DNA sequence: TGTGCCAGCAGCCGTCACGAGCCCGGGGAGCTGTTTTTT. The V call is TRBV7-7, the J call TRBJ2-2, with D unresolved. This CDR3 is 13 amino acids long. In germline, CDR1 is SSHAT, CDR2 FNYEAQ (reference sequence). V was clipped by 5 bases and J by 6 bases, with 10 bases between them.